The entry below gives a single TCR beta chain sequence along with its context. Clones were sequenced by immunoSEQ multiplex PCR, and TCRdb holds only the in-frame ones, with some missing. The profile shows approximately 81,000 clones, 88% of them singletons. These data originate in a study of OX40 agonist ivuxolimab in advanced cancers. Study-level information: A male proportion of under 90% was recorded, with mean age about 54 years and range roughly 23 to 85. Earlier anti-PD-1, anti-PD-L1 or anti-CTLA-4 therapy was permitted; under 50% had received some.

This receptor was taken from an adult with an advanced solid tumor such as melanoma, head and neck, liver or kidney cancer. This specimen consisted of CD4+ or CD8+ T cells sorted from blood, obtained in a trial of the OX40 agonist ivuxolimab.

DNA of the CDR3: TGTGCCAGCAGCGCCGTTAGCTCTGGAAACACCATATATTTT. Protein: CASSAVSSGNTIYF. The gene calls are TRBV6-1 and TRBJ1-3, with D uncertain. The CDR3 is 14 residues long. Germline V gives CDR1 MNHNS, CDR2 SASEGT. Trimming cost V 6 bases and J 0 bases, with 9 bases left between them.